The 8 T cell receptor beta chains below were found in one sample sequenced in a study of early T cells in non-severe SARS-CoV-2 infection. TCRdb re-called the 5' RACE reads through MiXCR, storing one row per CDR3 protein. The profile shows approximately 42,000 distinct CDR3 sequences, around 7% of them singletons. Sequencing was done on a sample of whole blood. The receptor set was obtained from an adult who was a healthcare worker with PCR-confirmed SARS-CoV-2 infection or an uninfected control (not recorded which).

This clonotype has ten or more counts. The chain is built from TRBV20-1 and TRBJ1-3, with unresolved D. Germline CDR1 DFQATT, CDR2 SNEGSKA (reference sequence). Trimming removed 0 bases at V and 0 bases at J, with 15 bases between. The CDR3 runs 17 residues. CDR3 DNA: TGCAGTGCTAGAGACCCGGCCACCAGGACCTCTGGAAACACCATATATTTT. The encoded protein is CSARDPATRTSGNTIYF.

The chain recombines TRBV5-1 with TRBJ1-2; maybe TRBD1 (5 bases). Deletions cut 3 bases from V and 4 bases from J, with 13 bases between. CDR1 is SGHRS and CDR2 is YFSETQ in the germline V gene. There are 14 residues in the CDR3. The DNA for the CDR3 is TGCGCCAGCAGCTGGGACGCAGGAGGCTATGGCTACACCTTC. It yields the protein CASSWDAGGYGYTF. Drawing the rest from reference TRBV5-1 and TRBJ1-2, the complete variable domain is KAGVTQTPRYLIKTRGQQVTLSCSPISGHRSVSWYQQTPGQGLQFLFEYFSETQRNKGNFPGRFSGRQFSNSRSEMNVSTLELGDSALYLCASSWDAGGYGYTFGSGTRLTVV.

The V call is TRBV4-3, the J call TRBJ2-7; 9 nucleotides agree with TRBD1. The CDR3 has 14 amino acids. V lost 4 bases to trimming and J lost 3 bases; unmatched junction nucleotides: 4. Germline CDR1 LGHNA, CDR2 YSLEER. CDR3 nucleotides: TGCGCCAGCAGCCGGGACAGGGAATACTACGAGCAGTACTTC. Translation gives CASSRDREYYEQYF.

In its sample, this clonotype was seen many times. The V and J genes are TRBV29-1 and TRBJ2-5; 13 bases align to TRBD2. After removal of 6 bases from V and 5 bases from J, the junction contained 6 bases not matched to a gene. Germline V gives CDR1 SQVTM, CDR2 ANQGSEA. The CDR3 is 14 amino acids. This CDR3 is CSVNGLAGAETQYF. The DNA for the CDR3 is TGCAGCGTCAACGGACTAGCGGGGGCGGAGACCCAGTACTTC.

This chain uses TRBV4-3 with TRBJ2-7, with a possible D match to TRBD1 (6 bases). The V gene's germline CDR1 is LGHNA and CDR2 YSLEER. Trimming shortened V by 0 bases and J by 4 bases, and 13 bases separated the two germline ends. CDR3 size: 15 residues. CDR3 sequence reads: CASSQDAGVGYEQYF. The DNA for the CDR3 is TGCGCCAGCAGCCAAGATGCAGGGGTAGGATACGAGCAGTACTTC.

The chain is built from TRBV2 and TRBJ2-7; 9 bases align to TRBD2. The germline V gene has CDR1 SNHLY and CDR2 FYNNEI. This CDR3 contains 14 residues. Trimming cost V 8 bases and J 4 bases; bases outside gene matches: 9. CDR3 protein: CASRLMTSGYEQYF. CDR3 bases: TGTGCCAGCCGACTTATGACTAGCGGATACGAGCAGTACTTC.

The chain joins TRBV11-2 to TRBJ1-1; 9 nucleotides line up with TRBD1. After removal of 3 bases from V and 7 bases from J, the junction contained 0 bases not matched to a gene. Germline V gene sequence: CDR1 SGHAT, CDR2 FQNNGV. The CDR3 length is 12 residues. The CDR3 bases are TGTGCCAGCAGCTTGGACAGGGGTGAAGCTTTCTTT. Translation: CASSLDRGEAFF.

Ten or more counts support this clonotype. The gene calls are TRBV27 and TRBJ2-7; the D gene is possibly TRBD2 (6 bases). Germline loops: CDR1 MNHEY, CDR2 SMNVEV (reference sequence). The ends were cut back, 2 bases at V and 4 bases at J, with 18 bases in the middle. This CDR3 comprises 16 residues. DNA for the CDR3: TGTGCCAGCAGTTTAAGCGCGGGATCGAGGTGGTACGAGCAGTACTTC. Translation gives CASSLSAGSRWYEQYF.